Included here is one TCR beta chain sequence, with context. The record originates from a study of OX40 agonist ivuxolimab in advanced cancers. Germline trimming cut 0 bases from V and 6 bases from J; bases unmatched to any gene: 2. Germline-derived CDR1 and CDR2 are PRHDT and FYEKMQ (reference sequence). This CDR3 is 16 amino acids long. TCRdb's copy holds only in-frame clones and misses some; the assay was immunoSEQ multiplex PCR. Of some 22,000 clones listed, around nine tenths are singletons. The chain is built from TRBV13 and TRBJ2-3; 14 bases match TRBD2. This TCR derives from an adult with an advanced solid tumor such as melanoma, head and neck, liver or kidney cancer. The sequencing used CD4+ or CD8+ T cells sorted from blood, collected in a trial of the OX40 agonist ivuxolimab. The CDR3 sequence is CASSLGGTSGSDTQYF. The CDR3 coding sequence is TGTGCCAGCAGCTTAGGGGGGACTAGCGGGAGTGATACGCAGTATTTT. Supplemented by reference TRBV13 and TRBJ2-3, the full variable domain reads AAGVIQSPRHLIKEKRETATLKCYPIPRHDTVYWYQQGPGQDPQFLISFYEKMQSDKGSIPDRFSAQQFSDYHSELNMSSLELGDSALYFCASSLGGTSGSDTQYFGPGTRLTVL.